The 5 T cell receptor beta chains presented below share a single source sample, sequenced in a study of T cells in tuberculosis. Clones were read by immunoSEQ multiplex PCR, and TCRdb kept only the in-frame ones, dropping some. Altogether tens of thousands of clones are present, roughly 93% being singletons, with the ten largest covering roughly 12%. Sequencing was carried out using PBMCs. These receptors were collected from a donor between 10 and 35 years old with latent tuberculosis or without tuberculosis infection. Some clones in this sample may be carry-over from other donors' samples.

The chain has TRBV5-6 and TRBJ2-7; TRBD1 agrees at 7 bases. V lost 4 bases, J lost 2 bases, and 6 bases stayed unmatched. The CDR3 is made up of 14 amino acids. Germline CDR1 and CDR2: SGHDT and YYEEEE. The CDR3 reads CASSPRDSTYEQYF. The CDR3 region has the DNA TGTGCCAGCAGCCCGAGGGACAGTACCTACGAGCAGTACTTC. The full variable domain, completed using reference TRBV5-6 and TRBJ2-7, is DAGVTQSPTHLIKTRGQQVTLRCSPKSGHDTVSWYQQALGQGPQFIFQYYEEEERQRGNFPDRFSGHQFPNYSSELNVNALLLGDSALYLCASSPRDSTYEQYFGPGTRLTVT.

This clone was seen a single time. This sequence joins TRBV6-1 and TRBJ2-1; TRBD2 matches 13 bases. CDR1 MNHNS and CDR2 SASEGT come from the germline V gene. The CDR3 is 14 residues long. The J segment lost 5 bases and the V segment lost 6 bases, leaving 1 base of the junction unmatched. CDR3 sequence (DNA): TGTGCCAGCAGACTAGCGGGGGGGCACAATGAGCAGTTCTTC. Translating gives CASRLAGGHNEQFF.

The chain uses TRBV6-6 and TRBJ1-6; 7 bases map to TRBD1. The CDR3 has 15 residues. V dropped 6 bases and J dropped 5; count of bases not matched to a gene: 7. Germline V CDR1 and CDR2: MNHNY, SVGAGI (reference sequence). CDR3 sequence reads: CASRPPGTDNSPLHF. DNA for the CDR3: TGTGCCAGCAGGCCCCCCGGGACAGATAATTCACCCCTCCACTTT.

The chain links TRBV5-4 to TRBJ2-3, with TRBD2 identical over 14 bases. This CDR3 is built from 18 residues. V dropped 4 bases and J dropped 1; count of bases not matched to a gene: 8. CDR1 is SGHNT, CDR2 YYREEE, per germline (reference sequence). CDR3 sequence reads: CASSPTSGGALGTDTQYF. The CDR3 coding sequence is TGTGCCAGCAGCCCGACTAGCGGGGGGGCTCTAGGCACAGATACGCAGTATTTT. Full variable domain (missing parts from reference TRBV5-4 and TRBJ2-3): ETGVTQSPTHLIKTRGQQVTLRCSSQSGHNTVSWYQQALGQGPQFIFQYYREEENGRGNFPPRFSGLQFPNYSSELNVNALELDDSALYLCASSPTSGGALGTDTQYFGPGTRLTVL.

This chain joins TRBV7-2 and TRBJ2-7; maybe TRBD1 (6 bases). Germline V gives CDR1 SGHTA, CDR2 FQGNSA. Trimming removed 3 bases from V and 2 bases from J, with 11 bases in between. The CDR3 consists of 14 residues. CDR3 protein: CASSFARGPYEQYF. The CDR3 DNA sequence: TGTGCCAGCAGCTTCGCCAGGGGTCCCTACGAGCAGTACTTC. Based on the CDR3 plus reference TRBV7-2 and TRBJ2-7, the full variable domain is GAGVSQSPSNKVTEKGKDVELRCDPISGHTALYWYRQSLGQGLEFLIYFQGNSAPDKSGLPSDRFSAERTGGSVSTLTIQRTQQEDSAVYLCASSFARGPYEQYFGPGTRLTVT.